This TCR beta chain was retrieved from a study of blood T cell repertoires in COVID-19. Study at large: Donors in the United States, Italy and Spain gave samples during acute or convalescent COVID-19.

Per the germline V gene, CDR1 is MNHEY and CDR2 is SVGAGI. V lost 6 bases to trimming and J lost 2 bases; unmatched junction nucleotides: 6. The CDR3 length is 14 residues. This table comes from immunoSEQ multiplex PCR, and its TCRdb copy is limited to in-frame clones, with some not included. The table records 60,000 or so clones, 90% of them present only once. Input material: peripheral blood. The chain carries TRBV6-5 and TRBJ2-5; 7 bases match TRBD1. The clonotype comes from a human donor with active COVID-19. The donor label of this sample is uncertain. CDR3 protein: CASSDRVVQETQYF. Written as DNA, the CDR3 is TGTGCCAGCAGCGACAGGGTGGTGCAAGAGACCCAGTACTTC.